Sequencing of this T cell receptor (beta chain) was carried out in a study of blood T cell repertoires in COVID-19. About the research overall: The study drew acute and convalescent COVID-19 samples from the United States, Italy and Spain.

In germline, CDR1 is ENHRY, CDR2 SYGVKD. The CDR3 totals 12 residues. V shed 4 bases and J shed 6 bases, with 10 bases lying between them. In the source study's methods: Reference gene primer amplification yielded estimated nucleated cell counts. Produced via immunoSEQ multiplex PCR; TCRdb's table is partial and in-frame only. V and J calls and clone size are those listed in that table; D and trimming were worked out from the DNA. The sample contains fewer than 40,000 clones, about 88% of which appear only once. The chain has TRBV10-3 and TRBJ2-7; the D gene is possibly TRBD2 (6 bases). Sample: peripheral blood. The receptor was derived from a man in his 70s with active COVID-19. CDR3: CAISAPGVEQYF. CDR3 in DNA: TGTGCCATCAGTGCGCCGGGAGTCGAGCAGTACTTC.